The TCR beta chain described here comes from a study of T-cell reconstitution after alpha-beta-depleted transplantation in children. The TCRbeta library incorporated unique molecular identifiers. TCRdb reanalysed the PCR reads using MiXCR and keeps one entry per CDR3 protein. Of about 640,000 distinct CDR3 sequences listed, roughly 17% are singletons. The receptor comes from a human donor who donated a stem cell graft to a child with acute myeloid leukemia. The sequenced sample was PBMCs from the stem cell graft donor, obtained from the stem cell graft.

DNA of the CDR3: TGTGCCAGCAGCTCGAACACCGGGACAGAGCAGTACTTC. Encoded protein: CASSSNTGTEQYF. The chain uses TRBV7-9 and TRBJ2-7, with D maybe TRBD1 (6 bases). CDR1 SEHNR and CDR2 FQNEAQ come from the germline V gene (reference sequence). Trimming stripped 4 bases from V and 7 bases from J, with 14 bases between. The CDR3 has 13 amino acids.